The clone carrying this T cell receptor (beta chain) was recorded at least ten times. The sample is drawn from a study of CD8+CD57+ T cells in acquired aplastic anemia. On the study more broadly: Recorded DNA amounts for sorted CD4+ and CD8+ cells had an average of around 3.5 ug.

TCR beta VDJ combinations and CDR3 sequences were profiled from genomic DNA. TCRdb redid the calling of the reads with MiXCR, one entry per CDR3 protein. The sample carries around 180,000 distinct CDR3 sequences, 55% to 75% recorded once. V lost 4 bases, J lost 1 base, and 4 bases lay in between. CDR1 is SQVTM, CDR2 ANQGSEA, per germline. The CDR3 loop spans 11 amino acids. Sequenced material: sorted CD4+, CD8+, or CD8+CD57+ T cells (not recorded which) from PBMCs. The clonotype comes from a human donor in good health. This chain connects TRBV29-1 to TRBJ1-1; the D is unclear. DNA of the CDR3: TGCAGCGTTGTACGGAACACTGAAGCTTTCTTT. Translation gives CSVVRNTEAFF.